Listed here are 13 T cell receptor beta chains from one sample, sequenced in a study of siplizumab effects on memory and regulatory T cells. Profiling relied on immunoSEQ multiplex PCR, and the TCRdb table lists in-frame clones only, not all of them. The sample carries 50,000 to 55,000 clones, approximately 97% recorded once. The sequenced sample consisted of naive CD4+ T cells sorted from blood. The receptors shown here come from a human donor in good health.

J is TRBJ1-6 and V is TRBV10-3, with 8 bases lining up with TRBD1. Trimming cost V 10 bases and J 5 bases; bases outside gene matches: 4. The CDR3 contains 13 residues. Germline V gene lookup returns CDR1 ENHRY and CDR2 SYGVKD. CDR3 sequence: CATWDRNNSPLHF. Written as DNA, the CDR3 is TGTGCCACGTGGGACAGGAATAATTCACCCCTCCACTTT.

The rearrangement uses TRBV11-3 and TRBJ1-5; D ambiguous. V was pared by 6 bases and J by 7 bases, with 13 bases between. There are 13 residues in the CDR3. CDR1 SGHNT and CDR2 YENEEA come from the germline V gene. The CDR3 region is CASSLYGGQPQHF. CDR3 DNA sequence: TGTGCCAGCAGTTTATACGGAGGGCAGCCCCAGCATTTT.

The rearrangement links TRBV4-1 to TRBJ2-4, with a weak D call TRBD1 (5 bases). The CDR3 is made up of 16 amino acids. V was cut by 4 bases and J by 0 bases, with 13 bases left in between. CDR1 is MGHRA, CDR2 YSYEKL, per germline. CDR3 sequence (DNA): TGCGCCAGCAGCCCCCCCGGGCAGGGAGCCAAAAACATTCAGTACTTC. Its protein product is CASSPPGQGAKNIQYF.

CDR3 region: CASSLVASRWGTDTQYF. Written as DNA, the CDR3 is TGTGCCAGCAGCTTAGTTGCCTCACGGTGGGGCACAGATACGCAGTATTTT. The J gene is TRBJ2-3, the V gene TRBV7-2; D gene uncertain. The CDR3 runs to 17 residues. The V gene's germline CDR1 is SGHTA and CDR2 FQGNSA. Trimming took 1 base from V and 1 from J, leaving 15 bases between them.

The J gene is TRBJ2-3, the V gene TRBV18; D gene unclear. The CDR3 loop spans 14 amino acids. V was pared by 0 bases and J by 4 bases, with 8 bases between. The V gene's germline CDR1 is KGHSH and CDR2 LQKENI. CDR3 sequence: CASSPPTTSDTQYF. Written as DNA, the CDR3 is TGTGCCAGCTCACCACCGACGACCTCAGATACGCAGTATTTT.

V usage is TRBV6-6 and J usage is TRBJ2-7; D uncertain. The germline V gene encodes CDR1 MNHNY and CDR2 SVGAGI (reference sequence). Between the trimmed V and J ends, which lost 7 bases and 3 bases, there was a span of 19 bases. The CDR3 has 15 amino acids. The CDR3 spells CASTTTLGTHYEQYF. The CDR3 DNA sequence: TGTGCCAGCACCACTACCCTGGGAACCCACTACGAGCAGTACTTC.

The chain couples TRBV19 to TRBJ2-3; a weak D match, TRBD1 (5 bases). The CDR3 is 14 amino acids. V was cut by 5 bases and J by 2 bases, with 11 bases left in between. Germline CDR1 is LNHDA and CDR2 is SQIVND (reference sequence). The CDR3 nucleotides are TGTGCCAGTAGTGGGGCGCACTACACAGATACGCAGTATTTT. This translates into CASSGAHYTDTQYF. The full variable domain, with the rest looked up from reference TRBV19 and TRBJ2-3, is DGGITQSPKYLFRKEGQNVTLSCEQNLNHDAMYWYRQDPGQGLRLIYYSQIVNDFQKGDIAEGYSVSREKKESFPLTVTSAQKNPTAFYLCASSGAHYTDTQYFGPGTRLTVL.

The V gene is TRBV6-6, the J gene TRBJ1-4; the match to TRBD1 covers 7 bases. The CDR3 loop spans 16 amino acids. Per germline, CDR1 MNHNY and CDR2 SVGAGI (reference sequence). Germline trimming cut 6 bases from V and 6 bases from J; bases unmatched to any gene: 13. The CDR3 is CASSPLGQAGYEKLFF. CDR3 nucleotides: TGTGCCAGCAGCCCGCTAGGACAGGCGGGATATGAAAAACTGTTTTTT.

CDR3 sequence (DNA): TGTGCCAGTAGTGCAGGACTAGCGGGGTTTCACGAGCAGTACTTC. Translation gives CASSAGLAGFHEQYF. The V call is TRBV19, the J call TRBJ2-7; 12 bases agree with TRBD2. The CDR3 consists of 15 residues. J gave up 5 bases and V 5 bases, and 7 bases lay outside the gene matches. Per the germline V gene, CDR1 is LNHDA and CDR2 is SQIVND (reference sequence).

CDR3 DNA sequence: TGTGCCAGCTCACCTAACGACCTTGGGATGAACACTGAAGCTTTCTTT. This translates into CASSPNDLGMNTEAFF. The chain is built from TRBV18 and TRBJ1-1; no clear D. The CDR3 has 16 residues. Germline-derived CDR1 and CDR2 are KGHSH and LQKENI. Trimming left V 3 bases short and J 0 bases short, with 14 bases between.

This chain connects TRBV6-5 to TRBJ2-7, with 8 nucleotides matching TRBD2. With 5 bases clipped from V and 4 bases from J, the junction kept 7 bases outside the gene matches. This CDR3 has 14 amino acids. Germline V CDR1 and CDR2: MNHEY, SVGAGI. CDR3 nucleotide sequence: TGTGCCAGCAGTCGAAAGCGGGAGTGGTACGAGCAGTACTTC. Encoded protein: CASSRKREWYEQYF.

This chain uses TRBV4-1 with TRBJ1-5; D is possibly TRBD1 (5 bases). Germline V gene lookup returns CDR1 MGHRA and CDR2 YSYEKL. Trimming left V 2 bases short and J 5 bases short, with 13 bases between. The length of the CDR3 is 15 residues. The CDR3: CASSQWADKDQPQHF. CDR3 coding DNA: TGCGCCAGCAGCCAATGGGCGGACAAGGATCAGCCCCAGCATTTT.

This clone has a single count. V usage is TRBV19 and J usage is TRBJ2-2; D unclear. The ends were cut back, 3 bases at V and 0 bases at J, with 5 bases in the middle. Per germline, CDR1 LNHDA and CDR2 SQIVND (reference sequence). The CDR3 totals 14 residues. The CDR3 is CASSMHTNTGELFF. The CDR3 DNA is TGTGCCAGTAGTATGCATACGAACACCGGGGAGCTGTTTTTT.